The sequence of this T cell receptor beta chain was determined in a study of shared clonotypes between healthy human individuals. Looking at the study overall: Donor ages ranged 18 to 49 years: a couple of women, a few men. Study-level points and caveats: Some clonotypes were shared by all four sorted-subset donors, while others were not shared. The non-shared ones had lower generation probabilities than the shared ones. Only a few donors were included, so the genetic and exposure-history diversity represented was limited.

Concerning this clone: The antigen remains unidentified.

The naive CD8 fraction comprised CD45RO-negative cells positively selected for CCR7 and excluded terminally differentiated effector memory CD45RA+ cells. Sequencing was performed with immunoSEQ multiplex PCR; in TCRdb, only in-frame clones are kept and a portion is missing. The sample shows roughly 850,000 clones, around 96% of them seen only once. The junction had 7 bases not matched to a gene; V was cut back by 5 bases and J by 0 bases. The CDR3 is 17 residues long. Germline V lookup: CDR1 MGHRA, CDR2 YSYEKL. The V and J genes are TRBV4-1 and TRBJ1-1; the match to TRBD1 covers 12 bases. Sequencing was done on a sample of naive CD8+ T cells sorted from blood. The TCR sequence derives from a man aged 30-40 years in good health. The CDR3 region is CASSNSGTGGMNTEAFF. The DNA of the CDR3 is TGCGCCAGCAGCAATTCCGGGACAGGGGGCATGAACACTGAAGCTTTCTTT.